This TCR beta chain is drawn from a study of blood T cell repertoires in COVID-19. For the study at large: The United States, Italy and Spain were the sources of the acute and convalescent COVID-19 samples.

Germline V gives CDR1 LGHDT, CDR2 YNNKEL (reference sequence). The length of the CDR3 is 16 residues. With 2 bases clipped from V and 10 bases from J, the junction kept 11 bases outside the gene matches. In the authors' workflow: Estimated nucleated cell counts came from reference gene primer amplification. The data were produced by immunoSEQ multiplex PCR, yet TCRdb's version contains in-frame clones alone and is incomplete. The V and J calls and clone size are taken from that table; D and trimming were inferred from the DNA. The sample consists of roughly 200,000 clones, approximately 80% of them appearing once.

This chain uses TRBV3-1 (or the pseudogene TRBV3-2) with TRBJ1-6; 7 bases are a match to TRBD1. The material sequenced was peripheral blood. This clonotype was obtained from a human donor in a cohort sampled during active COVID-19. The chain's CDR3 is CASSQWLIGGLSPLHF. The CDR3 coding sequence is TGTGCCAGCAGCCAATGGTTGATAGGGGGCCTATCACCCCTCCACTTT.